The present TCR beta chain was sequenced within a study of blood T cell repertoires in COVID-19. Source study methods: Reference gene primer amplification gave estimated nucleated cell counts. Sequenced by immunoSEQ multiplex PCR; TCRdb stores in-frame clones only, minus some. From that table come the V and J calls and clone size; the DNA was used to work out D and trimming. The sample gives more than 95,000 clones, approximately 80% of which show up once; 30% to 45% is in the top ten. The V gene's germline CDR1 is KGHSH and CDR2 LQKENI. V was cut by 0 bases and J by 5 bases, with 7 bases left in between. The CDR3 is made up of 13 amino acids.

This TCR was sampled from a man aged 35 to 55 with active or convalescent COVID-19. Sequences were obtained from peripheral blood. The chain is built from TRBV18 and TRBJ1-2; a weak D match, TRBD1 (5 bases). CDR3 in DNA: TGTGCCAGCTCACCACCGACAGCATATGGCTACACCTTC. Its translation: CASSPPTAYGYTF.